The 2 T cell receptor beta chains below all came from one sample that was sequenced in a study of blood T cell dynamics during melanoma immunotherapy. Specified time point: week 3, after first cycle of checkpoint inhibitor. Here immunoSEQ multiplex PCR was the method, and the copy in TCRdb shows in-frame clones only, minus some. This table holds more than 4,000 clones, over 75% found once. The sequencing used blood, collected from a patient treated with checkpoint blockade. These receptors came from a human donor with melanoma.

This chain links TRBV5-5 with TRBJ2-5, with TRBD2 as a possible D gene (7 bases). The CDR3 runs to 17 residues. V lost 3 bases and J lost 2, with 20 bases in between. Germline V gene lookup returns CDR1 SGHKS and CDR2 YYEKEE (reference sequence). DNA of the CDR3: TGTGCCAGCAGCTCCCTCCTATCTCGGGGGGCACAAGAGACCCAGTACTTC. Protein product: CASSSLLSRGAQETQYF.

The rearrangement joins TRBV29-1 to TRBJ1-4; the D is unclear. This CDR3 region has 13 residues. Trimming removed 1 base at V and 5 bases at J, with 8 bases between. Germline lookup yields CDR1 SQVTM and CDR2 ANQGSEA. CDR3 in amino acids: CSVEGVPNEKLFF. CDR3 in DNA: TGCAGCGTTGAAGGGGTACCCAATGAAAAACTGTTTTTT.